A selection of T cell receptor beta chains follows, all from one sample in a study of human T cells and chemical hapten exposure. TCRdb fed the RACE reads into MiXCR, producing one record per CDR3 protein. Here the sample spans under 40,000 distinct CDR3 sequences, less than 15% being singletons. Sequenced material: whole blood, taken in connection with sensitization to the hapten diphenylcyclopropenone (DPC). The source of these receptors is a woman between 40 and 50 years old with alopecia areata. Some clones in this sample may be carry-over from other donors' samples. The CDR3 runs from the conserved cysteine through the conserved F or W. A D gene is named only where the DNA matches it firmly. Expanded clones are given a class, and other clones once, few, many or no size at all.

>.|many|TRBJ2-3|TRBV7-9
TGTGCCAGCAGCCCGAGCCAGGGGCGGCTCACAGATACGCAGTATTTT
CASSPSQGRLTDTQYF
>TRBD1|many|TRBJ1-5|TRBV28
TGTGCCAGCAAATCAGGGGGCGCAGAGGGCAATCAGCCCCAGCATTTT
CASKSGGAEGNQPQHF
>.|many|TRBJ2-7|TRBV10-3
TGTGCCATCGGGTGGGGTTACGAGCAGTACTTC
CAIGWGYEQYF
>.|.|TRBJ2-6|TRBV9
TGTGCCAGCAGCGTAGCTTCAGGTCATGGGGCCAACGTCCTGACTTTC
CASSVASGHGANVLTF
>TRBD1|many|TRBJ2-7|TRBV2
TGTGCCAGCAGTGAGCGGGACAGGGCCTACGAGCAGTACTTC
CASSERDRAYEQYF
>.|.|TRBJ1-5|TRBV10-1
TGCGCCAGGGAGGGGGTGAGTCAGCCCCAGCATTTT
CAREGVSQPQHF
>TRBD1|few|TRBJ1-4|TRBV7-2
TGTGCCAGCAGCTTAGGTCCGGACAGGCCCAAACTGTTTTTT
CASSLGPDRPKLFF
>TRBD2|many|TRBJ2-3|TRBV7-2
TGTGCCAGCAGCTTAGTTCGGCGGGGGGGCACAGATACGCAGTATTTT
CASSLVRRGGTDTQYF
>.|.|TRBJ2-5|TRBV29-1
TGCAGCGCTTCCCCGTTTAGCCAAGAGACCCAGTACTTC
CSASPFSQETQYF
>.|many|TRBJ1-1|TRBV27
TGTGCCAGCAGTTTAAATTTCGGAGCGGGGCCTGAAGCTTTCTTT
CASSLNFGAGPEAFF
>TRBD1|many|TRBJ2-3|TRBV27
TGTGCCAGCAGTTTCAGGGGACAGGGGAGTGTGGTGGCAGATACGCAGTATTTT
CASSFRGQGSVVADTQYF
>.|medium-sized|TRBJ2-6|TRBV14
TGTGCCAGCAGCCGTGCTGGGGCCAACGTCCTGACTTTC
CASSRAGANVLTF
>TRBD2|many|TRBJ2-7|TRBV6-5
TGTGCCAGCAGCCCCGACCCGGGAGGGTCCACCGACGAGCAGTACTTC
CASSPDPGGSTDEQYF
>TRBD2|few|TRBJ2-5|TRBV10-3
TGTGCCATCAGTGAGGGGACTAGCCAAGAGACCCAGTACTTC
CAISEGTSQETQYF
>.|many|TRBJ2-6|TRBV20-1
TGCAGTGCCCAGGGTCGGGGTTCTGGGGCCAACGTCCTGACTTTC
CSAQGRGSGANVLTF
>TRBD1|few|TRBJ2-5|TRBV28
TGTGCCAGCTCCCCCGGGACAGGGGGCCGGGAGACCCAGTACTTC
CASSPGTGGRETQYF
>.|.|TRBJ2-7|TRBV7-2
TGTGCCAGCAGCTTAGGGCATGCGAGGGGCTACGAGCAGTACTTC
CASSLGHARGYEQYF
>.|.|TRBJ1-2|TRBV5-1
TGCGCCAGCAGCTTGACCCAAGCTAACTATGGCTACACCTTC
CASSLTQANYGYTF
>.|many|TRBJ2-6|TRBV6-5
TGTGCCAGCAGTTACTCAACAGCCTCTGGGGCCAACGTCCTGACTTTC
CASSYSTASGANVLTF
>TRBD2|few|TRBJ2-1|TRBV2
TGTGCCAGCATGCCCGGGACTAGCGGGAGAGGTGAGCAGTTCTTC
CASMPGTSGRGEQFF
>.|many|TRBJ1-6|TRBV20-1
TGCAGTGCTAGAGCTGTTGCTGATTCACCCCTCCACTTT
CSARAVADSPLHF
>.|many|TRBJ2-7|TRBV5-1
TGCGCCAGCAGCTCTGGAACCCAGCCCTTTTACGAGCAGTACTTC
CASSSGTQPFYEQYF
>.|.|TRBJ1-2|TRBV5-1
TGCGCCAGCAGCGAGGGGCCCCTCTATGGCTACACCTTC
CASSEGPLYGYTF
>.|.|TRBJ2-5|TRBV5-5
TGTGCCACCACAAGACAGGAACAAGAGACCCAGTACTTC
CATTRQEQETQYF
>.|many|TRBJ1-6|TRBV5-1
TGCGCCAGCAGCCTCGCCAGGGCCAATTCACCCCTCCACTTT
CASSLARANSPLHF
>TRBD2|few|TRBJ2-3|TRBV29-1
TGCAGCGTCGGGGAGGGTTCCACTAGCACAGATACGCAGTATTTT
CSVGEGSTSTDTQYF
>.|many|TRBJ2-3|TRBV29-1
TGCAGCGTACAGGGAATGGATACGCAGTATTTT
CSVQGMDTQYF
>TRBD2|many|TRBJ2-2|TRBV6-4
TGTGCCAGCAGTGTAGCGGGAGACACCGGGGAGCTGTTTTTT
CASSVAGDTGELFF
>TRBD1|once|TRBJ2-5|TRBV5-1
TGCGCCAGCTGGGACAGCCAAGAGACCCAGTACTTC
CASWDSQETQYF
>.|.|TRBJ1-2|TRBV7-2
TGTGCCAGCAGCTTAAGCAGGGTGGACTATGGCTACACCTTC
CASSLSRVDYGYTF
>.|.|TRBJ2-7|TRBV28
TGTGCCAGCAGTGGGGCGGCTCGCTCCTACGAGCAGTACTTC
CASSGAARSYEQYF
>TRBD1|few|TRBJ2-1|TRBV28
TGTGCCAGCACTAAGGGACAGGTTTACAATGAGCAGTTCTTC
CASTKGQVYNEQFF
>.|few|TRBJ2-3|TRBV5-1
TGCGCCAGCAGCTTGCGCGGCGGGGATACGCAGTATTTT
CASSLRGGDTQYF
>.|.|TRBJ2-7|TRBV28
TGTGCCAGCAGGGACGACAGTGGCTCCTACGAGCAGTACTTC
CASRDDSGSYEQYF
>.|few|TRBJ2-5|TRBV7-3
TGTGCCAGCAGCTTAGGGGGTCCTGCTTCCGGCCAAGAGACCCAGTACTTC
CASSLGGPASGQETQYF
>.|many|TRBJ1-5|TRBV7-9
TGTGCCAGCAGCTCCTCTAGGGGGGATCAGCCCCAGCATTTT
CASSSSRGDQPQHF
>TRBD1|.|TRBJ1-1|TRBV5-5
TGTGCCAGCAGCTTGGAGGGACAGGAGAACACTGAAGCTTTCTTT
CASSLEGQENTEAFF
>TRBD1|.|TRBJ2-1|TRBV6-2/TRBV6-3
TGTGCCAGCAGAGACCGGGACAGGGAATACCTCGGGGAGTTCTTC
CASRDRDREYLGEFF
>TRBD2|many|TRBJ2-1|TRBV10-2
TGCGCCAGCAGTTCCCGGGAAGCTAGCGGGATAAGAAATGAGCAGTTCTTC
CASSSREASGIRNEQFF
>TRBD1|.|TRBJ2-7|TRBV29-1
TGCAGCGTTGTCAGACAGGGCTCAGGCGAGCAGTACTTC
CSVVRQGSGEQYF
>.|.|TRBJ2-2|TRBV29-1
TGCAGCGTTCTCCCGGACAGAAACACCGGGGAGCTGTTTTTT
CSVLPDRNTGELFF
>.|few|TRBJ1-1|TRBV20-1
TGCAGTGCTAGAGATCGGGTGACTGAAGCTTTCTTT
CSARDRVTEAFF
>.|few|TRBJ1-1|TRBV10-3
TGTGCCATCAGTGATTCAGGGGAGGAAGCTTTCTTT
CAISDSGEEAFF
>TRBD2|many|TRBJ2-3|TRBV29-1
TGCAGCGTTGGAGCGGGAGGGCCCAATACGCAGTATTTT
CSVGAGGPNTQYF
>.|few|TRBJ2-4|TRBV28
TGTGCCAGCAATTTTAGGGACGCCAAAAACATTCAGTACTTC
CASNFRDAKNIQYF
>TRBD2|few|TRBJ2-5|TRBV4-3
TGCGCCAGCAGCCAAAGCGGGGGGCTCCAAGAGACCCAGTACTTC
CASSQSGGLQETQYF
>TRBD1|many|TRBJ1-1|TRBV29-1
TGCAGCGTTGGAGACGTCAGGACAGGGGTTACTGAAGCTTTCTTT
CSVGDVRTGVTEAFF
>.|few|TRBJ2-1|TRBV20-1
TGCAGTGCTCACCCCCTCGGGACGGCAAAAAATGAGCAGTTCTTC
CSAHPLGTAKNEQFF
>.|few|TRBJ2-2|TRBV29-1
TGCAGCGCGGGGGCCGGCACCGGGGAGCTGTTTTTT
CSAGAGTGELFF
>.|many|TRBJ2-3|TRBV10-2
TGCGCCAGCAGTGCGGGACAACGGGGCACAGATACGCAGTATTTT
CASSAGQRGTDTQYF
>TRBD1|.|TRBJ2-7|TRBV24-1
TGTGCCACCAGTTCGGGACAGGACTACGAGCAGTACTTC
CATSSGQDYEQYF
>TRBD2|.|TRBJ2-1|TRBV20-1
TGCAGTGCTAGATCGACTAGCGGTGTTAATGAGCAGTTCTTC
CSARSTSGVNEQFF
>.|.|TRBJ1-1|TRBV29-1
TGCAGCGTTGTAGGACAGCTGAACACTGAAGCTTTCTTT
CSVVGQLNTEAFF
>.|many|TRBJ2-3|TRBV19
TGTGCCAGTACTGGCCCTCAACCCACGGATACGCAGTATTTT
CASTGPQPTDTQYF
>.|medium-sized|TRBJ1-2|TRBV28
TGTGCCAGCAGAACAGTCGGGAACTATGGCTACACCTTC
CASRTVGNYGYTF
>.|many|TRBJ2-2|TRBV10-3
TGTGCCATCAATCCGGACACCACCGGGGAGCTGTTTTTT
CAINPDTTGELFF
>TRBD1|many|TRBJ2-7|TRBV7-2
TGTGCCAGCAGCTCCCCCGACAGGGGGTCCTACGAGCAGTACTTC
CASSSPDRGSYEQYF
>TRBD2|few|TRBJ2-2|TRBV19
TGTGCCAGTAGCGGTAGCGGGAGCCTCGGGGAGCTGTTTTTT
CASSGSGSLGELFF